These 4 T cell receptor beta chains were sequenced from one sample in a study of blood T cell repertoires in COVID-19. Profiling relied on immunoSEQ multiplex PCR, and the TCRdb table lists in-frame clones only, not all of them. The profile covers under 150,000 clones, with around 89% appearing a single time and around 20% taken by the ten largest. Sequencing was carried out using peripheral blood. Receptor source: a man between 45 and 60 years old with active or convalescent COVID-19.

The chain uses TRBV27 and TRBJ2-6; D is ambiguous. The CDR3 length is 16 residues. The germline CDR1 and CDR2 sequences are MNHEY and SMNVEV (reference sequence). Trimming stripped 2 bases from V and 0 bases from J, with 8 bases between. Here the CDR3 DNA reads TGTGCCAGCAGTTTAGGCCCGGGCTCTGGGGCCAACGTCCTGACTTTC. Translating gives CASSLGPGSGANVLTF.

In its sample, this clone was seen once. The chain carries TRBV7-6 and TRBJ2-5; 11 bases agree with TRBD2. CDR3 size: 16 residues. In germline, CDR1 is SGHVS, CDR2 FNYEAQ. V was pared by 1 base and J by 5 bases, with 6 bases of the junction left unmatched. The chain's CDR3 is CASSLGLAGGGETQYF. The CDR3 DNA follows: TGTGCCAGCAGCTTAGGCCTAGCGGGGGGCGGGGAGACCCAGTACTTC.

The chain links TRBV9 to TRBJ2-1; D is unclear. Germline V CDR1 and CDR2: SGDLS, YYNGEE. The CDR3 runs to 15 residues. The V end was cut by 0 bases, the J end by 9 bases, with 16 bases between. The CDR3 DNA is TGTGCCAGCAGCGTAGGGCCAGGATCTATCAGTGAGCAGTTCTTC. It specifies CASSVGPGSISEQFF.

The genes are TRBV3-1 (or the pseudogene TRBV3-2) and TRBJ1-1; D gene ambiguous. The CDR3 is 16 amino acids. Germline CDR1 is LGHDT and CDR2 is YNNKEL (reference sequence). The germline V and J ends were trimmed by 0 bases and 0 bases, with 11 bases remaining between them. The CDR3: CASSQDLPGMNTEAFF. The CDR3 DNA is TGTGCCAGCAGCCAAGATCTCCCGGGTATGAACACTGAAGCTTTCTTT.